The clone carrying this T cell receptor (beta chain) was seen only a few times. Its antigen remains unidentified. V lost 6 bases and J lost 3; bases outside the gene matches: 11. CDR1 is KGHSH, CDR2 LQKENI, per germline. CDR3 size: 15 residues. In TCRdb, the 5' RACE reads were re-called with MiXCR into one record per CDR3 protein. The sample lists about 350,000 distinct CDR3 sequences; roughly 7.5% were seen once. The sample originates from a study of T cells after yellow fever vaccination. Points from the study as a whole: Booster samples showed a return of most primary-vaccination clones (roughly 96% CD4, roughly 85% CD8).

The source material was PBMCs, sampled about 49 days after the first yellow fever vaccination. V gene TRBV18 combines with J gene TRBJ2-7, with 7 bases identical to TRBD1. The TCR originated in a man aged 18 to 35 who received the YFV17D yellow fever vaccine. In DNA form, the CDR3 reads TGTGCCAGCTCGCCGGGACAGAGAGGGCTCTACGAGCAGTACTTC. This sequence encodes CASSPGQRGLYEQYF.